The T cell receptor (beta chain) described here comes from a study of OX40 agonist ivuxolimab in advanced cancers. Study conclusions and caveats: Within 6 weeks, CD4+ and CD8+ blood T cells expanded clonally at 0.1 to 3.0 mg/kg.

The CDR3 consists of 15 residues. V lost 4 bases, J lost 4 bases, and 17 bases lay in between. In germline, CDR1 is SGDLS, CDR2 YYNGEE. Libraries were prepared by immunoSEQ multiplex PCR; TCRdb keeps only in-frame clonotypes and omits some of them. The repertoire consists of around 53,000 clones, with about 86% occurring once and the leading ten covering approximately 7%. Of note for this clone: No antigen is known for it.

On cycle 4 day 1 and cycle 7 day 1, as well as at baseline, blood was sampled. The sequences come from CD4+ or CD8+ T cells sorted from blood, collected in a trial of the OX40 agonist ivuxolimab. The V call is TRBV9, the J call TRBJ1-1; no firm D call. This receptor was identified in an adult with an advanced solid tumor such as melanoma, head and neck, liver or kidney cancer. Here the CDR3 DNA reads TGTGCCAGCAGCCCAGTGCCAGGTTTGAGCACTGAAGCTTTCTTT. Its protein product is CASSPVPGLSTEAFF.